The 27 T cell receptor beta chains below come from one sample, sequenced in a study of CD8+CD57+ T cells in acquired aplastic anemia. Genomic DNA templated the TCR beta VDJ and CDR3 profiling. TCRdb re-called the reads through MiXCR, storing one row per CDR3 protein. Seen here are hundreds of thousands of distinct CDR3 sequences, almost 50% observed once, and the top ten hold about 20%. An expansion of CD8+CD57+ cells by flow cytometry had been shown in patients chosen for sequencing. Sequences were obtained from sorted CD4+, CD8+, or CD8+CD57+ T cells (not recorded which) from PBMCs. The receptors here all came from a human donor with aplastic anemia.

The genes are TRBV4-1 and TRBJ2-7; 8 nucleotides line up with TRBD2. J was trimmed by 5 bases and V by 0 bases; bases with no gene match: 0. The CDR3 spans 13 residues. Germline lookup yields CDR1 MGHRA and CDR2 YSYEKL. The CDR3 sequence is CASSQERGDEQYF. As DNA, the CDR3 is TGCGCCAGCAGCCAAGAGCGGGGGGACGAGCAGTACTTC.

This clonotype was counted a few times. The V and J genes are TRBV20-1 and TRBJ1-1; D gene ambiguous. Germline assignment: CDR1 DFQATT and CDR2 SNEGSKA (reference sequence). This CDR3 comprises 16 residues. V gave up 1 base and J gave up 1 base, with 16 bases separating them. The CDR3 spells CSARGPTGLGNTEAFF. CDR3 in DNA: TGCAGTGCTAGAGGGCCCACCGGACTCGGGAACACTGAAGCTTTCTTT.

V and J are TRBV29-1 and TRBJ2-7, with D possibly being TRBD1 or TRBD2 (5 bases each). The CDR3 covers 14 residues. The germline CDR1 and CDR2 sequences are SQVTM and ANQGSEA. V shed 1 base and J shed 2 bases, with 12 bases lying between them. This chain's CDR3 is CSVEGAGTPYEQYF. CDR3 bases: TGCAGCGTTGAAGGGGCCGGGACGCCCTACGAGCAGTACTTC.

The V call is TRBV19, the J call TRBJ2-5; D gene unclear. CDR1 LNHDA and CDR2 SQIVND come from the germline V gene (reference sequence). The CDR3 sequence is 14 residues long. Trimming shortened V by 4 bases and J by 4 bases, and 13 bases separated the two germline ends. CDR3 sequence (DNA): TGTGCCAGTAGTAGCCTCCAAGGGCGAGAGACCCAGTACTTC. Encoded protein: CASSSLQGRETQYF.

This clonotype was seen at least ten times. The rearrangement joins TRBV6-1 to TRBJ2-3; unclear D gene. Germline CDR1 is MNHNS and CDR2 is SASEGT. The CDR3 length is 10 residues. The V end was cut by 1 base, the J end by 15 bases, with 8 bases between. CDR3 region: CASSEVTGYF. The CDR3 region has the DNA TGTGCCAGCAGTGAAGTGACCGGATATTTT.

This clonotype was found many times. CDR3 sequence (DNA): TGCGCCAGCAGCTCGCTACAGGGGGCCCTCGATACGCAGTATTTT. Translating it yields CASSSLQGALDTQYF. The chain links TRBV5-1 to TRBJ2-3, with 9 bases that match TRBD1. Trimming at V came to 3 bases and at J to 6 bases, leaving 8 bases not matched to a gene. This CDR3 is built from 15 residues. Germline V gene sequence: CDR1 SGHRS, CDR2 YFSETQ. Complete variable domain (other parts from reference TRBV5-1 and TRBJ2-3): KAGVTQTPRYLIKTRGQQVTLSCSPISGHRSVSWYQQTPGQGLQFLFEYFSETQRNKGNFPGRFSGRQFSNSRSEMNVSTLELGDSALYLCASSSLQGALDTQYFGPGTRLTVL.

The chain joins TRBV24-1 to TRBJ1-4, with D possibly being TRBD1 (6 bases). Germline values: CDR1 KGHDR, CDR2 SFDVKD. The germline V and J ends were trimmed by 4 bases and 8 bases, with 16 bases remaining between them. The CDR3 runs 15 residues. The CDR3 region has the DNA TGTGCCACCAGTGAACAGACAGGATCGTACGAAAAACTGTTTTTT. Translating gives CATSEQTGSYEKLFF.

This clonotype was seen many times. V gene TRBV19 combines with J gene TRBJ2-1; tentative D call: TRBD2 (7 bases). Per the germline V gene, CDR1 is LNHDA and CDR2 is SQIVND (reference sequence). CDR3 length equals 16 residues. The V end lost 6 bases, the J end lost 9 bases, and 24 bases lay between the germline ends. The CDR3 protein is CASSDPGGRIDGEQFF. The CDR3 coding sequence is TGTGCCAGTAGCGACCCCGGGGGGCGCATAGATGGTGAGCAGTTCTTC.

V is TRBV5-5 and J is TRBJ2-7; 7 bases align to TRBD1. There are 14 residues in the CDR3. The germline gives CDR1 SGHKS, CDR2 YYEKEE (reference sequence). With 7 bases clipped from V and 4 bases from J, the junction kept 11 bases outside the gene matches. CDR3 sequence: CASSVGTGVYEQYF. Here the CDR3 DNA reads TGTGCCAGCTCCGTGGGAACAGGGGTATACGAGCAGTACTTC.

This clonotype was picked up a small number of times. The rearrangement uses TRBV7-3 and TRBJ1-2; no firm D call. Germline V gene data show CDR1 as SGHTA and CDR2 as FQGTGA. CDR3 length: 14 amino acids. V was clipped by 2 bases and J by 4 bases, with 11 bases between them. This chain's CDR3 is CASSLLGGGYGYTF. The CDR3 DNA reads as TGTGCCAGCAGCTTACTAGGAGGTGGCTATGGCTACACCTTC.

The chain is built from TRBV6-6 and TRBJ2-3; weak D call: TRBD2 (5 bases). Between the trimmed V and J ends, which lost 0 bases and 3 bases, there was a span of 10 bases. The CDR3 length is 15 residues. Per germline, CDR1 MNHNY and CDR2 SVGAGI (reference sequence). DNA of the CDR3: TGTGCCAGCAGTTACTCCCGCGGGCTGACAGATACGCAGTATTTT. Translated: CASSYSRGLTDTQYF.

The V call is TRBV16, the J call TRBJ1-1; D remains unclear. Germline lookup yields CDR1 KGHSY and CDR2 FQNENV. This CDR3 is built from 13 residues. V lost 5 bases and J lost 0, with 7 bases in between. CDR3 in amino acids: CASSSNMNTEAFF. CDR3 coding DNA: TGTGCCAGCAGCTCGAACATGAACACTGAAGCTTTCTTT.

This chain links TRBV7-9 with TRBJ2-1, with D possibly TRBD2 on 7 matching bases. The CDR3 extends over 16 amino acids. Germline loops: CDR1 SEHNR, CDR2 FQNEAQ (reference sequence). V was clipped by 5 bases and J by 3 bases, with 17 bases between them. CDR3 in amino acids: CASSEGGYYGYNEQFF. The CDR3 nucleotides read TGTGCCAGCAGCGAGGGGGGGTACTATGGCTACAATGAGCAGTTCTTC.

This clonotype came up a few times. The V call is TRBV3-1, the J call TRBJ1-4; TRBD1 agrees at 7 bases. The V segment lost 4 bases and the J segment 5 bases; nucleotides outside the gene matches: 7. CDR1 is LGHDT and CDR2 is YNNKEL in the germline V gene (reference sequence). The CDR3 covers 15 residues. CDR3 DNA sequence: TGTGCCAGCAGCCCCCCCCCAGGGGGAAATGAAAAACTGTTTTTT. This gives the protein CASSPPPGGNEKLFF. Complete variable domain (other parts from reference TRBV3-1 and TRBJ1-4): DTAVSQTPKYLVTQMGNDKSIKCEQNLGHDTMYWYKQDSKKFLKIMFSYNNKELIINETVPNRFSPKSPDKAHLNLHINSLELGDSAVYFCASSPPPGGNEKLFFGSGTQLSVL.

This chain joins TRBV20-1 and TRBJ2-3; tentatively, D is TRBD2 (5 bases). This CDR3 comprises 12 residues. The germline V gene encodes CDR1 DFQATT and CDR2 SNEGSKA (reference sequence). The germline V and J ends were trimmed by 3 bases and 3 bases, with 7 bases remaining between them. The CDR3 loop is CSASGDTDTQYF. DNA of the CDR3: TGCAGTGCTAGCGGGGATACAGATACGCAGTATTTT.

The rearrangement uses TRBV5-6 and TRBJ1-2; TRBD1 aligns across 8 bases. Germline CDR1 is SGHDT and CDR2 is YYEEEE. The CDR3 contains 15 residues. V lost 3 bases, J lost 1 base, and 5 bases stayed unmatched. The DNA of the CDR3 is TGTGCCAGCAGCTCCAATGGACAGGGTAACTATGGCTACACCTTC. Translated, it gives CASSSNGQGNYGYTF. Based on the CDR3 plus reference TRBV5-6 and TRBJ1-2, the full variable domain is DAGVTQSPTHLIKTRGQQVTLRCSPKSGHDTVSWYQQALGQGPQFIFQYYEEEERQRGNFPDRFSGHQFPNYSSELNVNALLLGDSALYLCASSSNGQGNYGYTFGSGTRLTVV.

V is TRBV2 and J is TRBJ2-5; D is uncertain. This CDR3 is built from 14 residues. Trimming pared 3 bases from V and 13 bases from J, leaving 21 bases between. CDR1 and CDR2 from the germline V gene are SNHLY and FYNNEI. The CDR3 coding sequence is TGTGCCAGCAGTGATAGGACCGTTAGGAAGAGAGTGTACTTC. It codes for CASSDRTVRKRVYF. The full variable domain, rest sourced from reference TRBV2 and TRBJ2-5, is EPEVTQTPSHQVTQMGQEVILRCVPISNHLYFYWYRQILGQKVEFLVSFYNNEISEKSEIFDDQFSVERPDGSNFTLKIRSTKLEDSAMYFCASSDRTVRKRVYFGPGTRLLVL.

The chain uses TRBV2 and TRBJ2-1, with TRBD2 as a possible D gene (7 bases). The V gene's germline CDR1 is SNHLY and CDR2 FYNNEI. The CDR3 covers 11 residues. V lost 8 bases to trimming and J lost 10 bases, with 12 bases between them. DNA for the CDR3: TGTGCCAGCGGGGGGGCCGGGGAGCAGTTCTTC. Protein product: CASGGAGEQFF. The entire variable domain, with the rest obtained from reference TRBV2 and TRBJ2-1, is as follows: EPEVTQTPSHQVTQMGQEVILRCVPISNHLYFYWYRQILGQKVEFLVSFYNNEISEKSEIFDDQFSVERPDGSNFTLKIRSTKLEDSAMYFCASGGAGEQFFGPGTRLTVL.

The genes are TRBV29-1 and TRBJ1-3; D might be TRBD1 (6 bases). CDR1 is SQVTM, CDR2 ANQGSEA, per germline. This CDR3 is built from 14 residues. V was pared by 3 bases and J by 0 bases, with 9 bases between. CDR3 nucleotide sequence: TGCAGCGTTGAGGGAGGGGGCTCTGGAAACACCATATATTTT. Residues: CSVEGGGSGNTIYF.

V is TRBV12-3 or TRBV12-4 and J is TRBJ2-7; D gene ambiguous. Trimming left V 5 bases short and J 1 base short, with 9 bases between. The CDR3 spans 13 residues. The CDR3 loop reads CASSERKSYEQYV. CDR3 bases: TGTGCCAGCAGTGAACGAAAATCCTACGAGCAGTACGTC.

This clonotype was found once. The rearrangement links TRBV5-4 to TRBJ2-2; tentatively, D is TRBD2 (7 bases). The V end was cut by 3 bases, the J end by 4 bases, with 16 bases between. The CDR3 spans 16 residues. Germline V gene data show CDR1 as SGHNT and CDR2 as YYREEE (reference sequence). CDR3 bases: TGTGCCAGCAGCTCGGCCCGGGGGGCTAGCACCGGGGAGCTGTTTTTT. Amino acid sequence: CASSSARGASTGELFF.

This clonotype is a singleton in its sample. The gene calls are TRBV10-3 and TRBJ1-6, with D possibly being TRBD1 (5 bases). The germline V gene encodes CDR1 ENHRY and CDR2 SYGVKD. Trimming left V 0 bases short and J 7 bases short, with 7 bases between. The CDR3 totals 14 residues. CDR3 amino acids: CAISESGLNSPLHF. The DNA for the CDR3 is TGTGCCATCAGTGAGTCGGGACTCAATTCACCCCTCCACTTT.

The chain employs TRBV10-3 and TRBJ1-2, with D possibly TRBD1 on 5 matching bases. The CDR3 is made up of 14 amino acids. With 11 bases removed from V and 3 bases from J, the gap between germline ends came to 19 bases. Germline CDR1 ENHRY, CDR2 SYGVKD. The CDR3 loop reads CAGKTSGGDYGYTF. The CDR3 coding sequence is TGTGCCGGAAAGACTAGCGGGGGGGACTATGGCTACACCTTC.

The chain carries TRBV19 and TRBJ1-2; 7 bases are a match to TRBD1. The CDR3 has 15 amino acids. Germline V CDR1 and CDR2: LNHDA, SQIVND (reference sequence). J gave up 4 bases and V 3 bases, and 8 bases lay outside the gene matches. The CDR3 DNA sequence: TGTGCCAGTAGTATGGACTGGCAGGGGGGCTATGGCTACACCTTC. This codes for CASSMDWQGGYGYTF.

This clonotype was seen ten or more times. The chain uses TRBV19 and TRBJ1-2, with D uncertain. CDR3 length: 14 amino acids. The germline CDR1 and CDR2 sequences are LNHDA and SQIVND (reference sequence). The V end was cut by 1 base, the J end by 7 bases, with 13 bases between. CDR3 region: CASSIGPPAGGYTF. The CDR3 nucleotides are TGTGCCAGTAGTATAGGGCCCCCGGCGGGTGGCTACACCTTC.

This clonotype was detected ten times or more. The chain joins TRBV2 to TRBJ2-7; 7 bases align to TRBD1. V trimming: 6 bases; J trimming: 6 bases; junction bases outside the gene matches: 8. Germline V lookup: CDR1 SNHLY, CDR2 FYNNEI. This CDR3 is 13 amino acids long. The CDR3 bases are TGTGCCAGCAGCCAATTACGACAGGGCGAGCAGTACTTC. It codes for CASSQLRQGEQYF. The full variable domain, rest sourced from reference TRBV2 and TRBJ2-7, is EPEVTQTPSHQVTQMGQEVILRCVPISNHLYFYWYRQILGQKVEFLVSFYNNEISEKSEIFDDQFSVERPDGSNFTLKIRSTKLEDSAMYFCASSQLRQGEQYFGPGTRLTVT.

The chain joins TRBV30 to TRBJ1-2, with TRBD1 identical over 8 bases. Looked up from germline, CDR1 is GTSNPN and CDR2 is SVGIG (reference sequence). V shed 0 bases and J 7 bases; nucleotides not matched to a gene: 10. The CDR3 covers 15 residues. The CDR3: CAWSVQRQGAIGYTF. CDR3 DNA: TGTGCCTGGAGTGTACAGAGGCAGGGGGCCATTGGCTACACCTTC.